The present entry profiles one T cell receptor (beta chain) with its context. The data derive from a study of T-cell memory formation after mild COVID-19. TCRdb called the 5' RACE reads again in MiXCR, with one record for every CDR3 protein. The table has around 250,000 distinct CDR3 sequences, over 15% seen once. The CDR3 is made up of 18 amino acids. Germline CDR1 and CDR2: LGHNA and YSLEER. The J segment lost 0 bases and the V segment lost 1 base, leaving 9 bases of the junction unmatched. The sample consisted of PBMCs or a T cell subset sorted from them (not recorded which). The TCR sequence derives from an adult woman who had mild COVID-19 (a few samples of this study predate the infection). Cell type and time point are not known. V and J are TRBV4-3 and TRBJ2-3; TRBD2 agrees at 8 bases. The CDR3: CASSQGHGRGGSTDTQYF. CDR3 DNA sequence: TGCGCCAGCAGCCAAGGCCACGGGAGGGGAGGGAGCACAGATACGCAGTATTTT.